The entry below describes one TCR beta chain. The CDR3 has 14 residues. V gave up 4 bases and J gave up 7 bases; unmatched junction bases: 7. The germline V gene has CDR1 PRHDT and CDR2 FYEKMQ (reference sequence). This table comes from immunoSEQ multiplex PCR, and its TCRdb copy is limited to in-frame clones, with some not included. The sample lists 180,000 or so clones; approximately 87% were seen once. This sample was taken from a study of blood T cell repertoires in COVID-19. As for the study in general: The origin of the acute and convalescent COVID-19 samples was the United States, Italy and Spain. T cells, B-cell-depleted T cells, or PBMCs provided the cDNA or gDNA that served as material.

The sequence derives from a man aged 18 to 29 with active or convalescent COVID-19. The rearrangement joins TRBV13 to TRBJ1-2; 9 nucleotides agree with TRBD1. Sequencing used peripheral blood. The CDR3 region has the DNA TGTGCCAGCAGCTCCGACAGGGGGTTGGGTGGCTACACCTTC. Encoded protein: CASSSDRGLGGYTF.